The entry below gives a single TCR beta chain sequence along with its context. The data stem from a study of graft-versus-host responses after intestinal transplantation. Study-wide findings and caveats: Some patients had graft-donor T cell macrochimerism, and their allografts showed high graft-versus-host to host-versus-graft clonal ratios.

The CDR3 contains 13 residues. Germline assignment: CDR1 MNHEY and CDR2 SVGAGI. The V gene lost 6 bases and the J gene lost 5 bases, with 13 bases spanning the gap. Only in-frame clones appear in the TCRdb table, and some are missing; sequencing was by immunoSEQ multiplex PCR. This sample has about 4,900 clones, with over 20% found just once. Researchers placed some 200,000 CFSE-labeled responder cells in culture with some 200,000 irradiated, violet-dye-labeled stimulator cells. The sequence was obtained from a human patient who received an intestinal transplant. Material: alloreactive CD8+ T cells from a mixed lymphocyte reaction culture, obtained before intestinal transplant. Subset defined: CFSE-low proliferating T cells sorted from roughly six-day pre-transplant mixed lymphocyte reaction (GvH or HvG direction). The V call is TRBV6-5, the J call TRBJ2-5; D possibly matches TRBD1 or TRBD2 (5 bases each). DNA of the CDR3: TGTGCCAGCAGCCTTGAGGGGCAGGAGACCCAGTACTTC. Its protein product is CASSLEGQETQYF.